The 3 T cell receptor beta chains given below trace back to one sample, sequenced in a study of shared clonotypes between healthy human individuals. Positive CCR7 selection of CD45RO-negative cells yielded the naive CD8 cells, and terminally differentiated effector memory CD45RA+ cells were excluded. The table came from immunoSEQ multiplex PCR; TCRdb's copy has only in-frame clones and leaves some out. In the table there are approximately 810,000 clones, 80% to 95% of which are singletons. Source material: naive CD8+ T cells sorted from blood. The source of these receptors is a man aged 25 to 40 in good health.

J is TRBJ1-3 and V is TRBV6-1; TRBD1 might be the D (5 bases). Germline V gene sequence: CDR1 MNHNS, CDR2 SASEGT. CDR3 length: 13 amino acids. Trimming stripped 11 bases from V and 2 bases from J, with 13 bases between. CDR3 DNA sequence: TGTGCCGGAGGGGTCCAGGCTGGAAACACCATATATTTT. This encodes CAGGVQAGNTIYF.

The chain is built from TRBV7-2 and TRBJ2-1; TRBD1 or TRBD2 may be the D gene (5 bases each). V lost 5 bases and J 9 bases, leaving 23 bases between the germline ends. CDR3 length: 16 amino acids. In germline, CDR1 is SGHTA, CDR2 FQGNSA. CDR3 nucleotides: TGTGCCAGCAGCGATAGGGGCCGGGGAGCGGTCAGTGAGCAGTTCTTC. This codes for CASSDRGRGAVSEQFF. Full variable domain (missing parts from reference TRBV7-2 and TRBJ2-1): GAGVSQSPSNKVTEKGKDVELRCDPISGHTALYWYRQSLGQGLEFLIYFQGNSAPDKSGLPSDRFSAERTGGSVSTLTIQRTQQEDSAVYLCASSDRGRGAVSEQFFGPGTRLTVL.

This sequence joins TRBV18 and TRBJ2-2; the D gene is possibly TRBD1 (5 bases). The germline V gene has CDR1 KGHSH and CDR2 LQKENI. With 2 bases removed from V and 3 bases from J, the gap between germline ends came to 7 bases. The CDR3 loop spans 14 amino acids. This CDR3 reads CASSPGHYTGELFF. CDR3 nucleotide sequence: TGTGCCAGCTCACCAGGACACTACACCGGGGAGCTGTTTTTT.